A single sample gave rise to the 32 T cell receptor beta chains below, sequenced in a study of CD8 T cells in ankylosing spondylitis (dated by TCRdb to 2016 to 2017). Libraries were made using 5' RACE. Sequencer: Illumina HiSeq 2500. Starting from the raw public reads, TCRdb applied fastp trimming at Q25, assembled clones with MiXCR and retained in-frame beta chains. Every entry covers one CDR3 protein and lists the most common genes and DNA from its rows. Within this sample are 300,000 to 350,000 distinct CDR3 sequences, with roughly 12% of them counted one time only. Together, the top ten hold more than 7% of the sample. The sequenced material came from blood, either unsorted or a sorted T cell fraction (not recorded which). All receptors come from a female donor with ankylosing spondylitis or in good health (not recorded which).

This clonotype was counted ten times or more. The J gene is TRBJ1-1, the V gene TRBV7-2, with a possible D match to TRBD1 (5 bases). Trimming cost V 2 bases and J 8 bases, with 15 bases left between them. In germline, CDR1 is SGHTA, CDR2 FQGNSA. The CDR3 length is 14 residues. The CDR3 DNA reads TGTGCCAGCAGCTTAAGCCAGGGAGTACTCGAAGCTTTCTTT. Translation: CASSLSQGVLEAFF. Looking up the rest from reference TRBV7-2 and TRBJ1-1 gives the full variable domain: GAGVSQSPSNKVTEKGKDVELRCDPISGHTALYWYRQSLGQGLEFLIYFQGNSAPDKSGLPSDRFSAERTGGSVSTLTIQRTQQEDSAVYLCASSLSQGVLEAFFGQGTRLTVV.

This clonotype was recorded a few times. The chain uses TRBV5-1 and TRBJ2-1; D gene uncertain. The germline V gene has CDR1 SGHRS and CDR2 YFSETQ. The CDR3 contains 19 residues. V lost 0 bases to trimming and J lost 5 bases, with 24 bases between them. The CDR3 nucleotides read TGCGCCAGCAGCTTGGCGCGGAGCCAGATCCTATTTACTGACAATGAGCAGTTCTTC. Translation gives CASSLARSQILFTDNEQFF.

This clonotype came up many times. The chain carries TRBV9 and TRBJ2-5; 7 positions agree with TRBD2. V lost 0 bases to trimming and J lost 1 base; unmatched junction nucleotides: 3. Germline V gene data show CDR1 as SGDLS and CDR2 as YYNGEE. This CDR3 spans 15 amino acids. CDR3 DNA sequence: TGTGCCAGCAGCGTAGTGGCTAGCGGCCAAGAGACCCAGTACTTC. This sequence encodes CASSVVASGQETQYF.

The chain links TRBV10-2 to TRBJ2-7, with D possibly matching TRBD1 (5 bases). Trimming shortened V by 3 bases and J by 2 bases, and 14 bases separated the two germline ends. There are 15 residues in the CDR3. Germline V gene sequence: CDR1 WSHSY, CDR2 SAAADI. The chain's CDR3 is CASSEWQGSAYEQYF. The CDR3 DNA is TGCGCCAGCAGTGAATGGCAGGGTTCCGCCTACGAGCAGTACTTC.

There are many counts of this clonotype. V and J are TRBV18 and TRBJ2-1; 8 bases agree with TRBD1. In germline, CDR1 is KGHSH, CDR2 LQKENI. This CDR3 has 13 amino acids. V gave up 4 bases and J gave up 8 bases; unmatched junction bases: 4. CDR3 bases: TGTGCCAGCTCACTTTTGACAGGGGATGAGCAGTTCTTC. Translating it yields CASSLLTGDEQFF.

J is TRBJ1-1 and V is TRBV5-1; D is unresolved. The CDR3 runs to 14 residues. Trimming took 2 bases from V and 1 from J, leaving 9 bases between them. Germline V gene lookup returns CDR1 SGHRS and CDR2 YFSETQ. The CDR3 region is CASSLSQSNTEAFF. CDR3 bases: TGCGCCAGCAGCTTAAGCCAGTCGAACACTGAAGCTTTCTTT.

This clonotype was found a few times. This rearrangement joins TRBV7-7 to TRBJ2-5; TRBD2 agrees at 12 bases. The germline V gene encodes CDR1 SSHAT and CDR2 FNYEAQ (reference sequence). Trimming removed 5 bases from V and 4 bases from J; junction bases left unmatched: 5. The CDR3 covers 15 residues. CDR3 nucleotides: TGTGCCAGCAGCGTATCGACTAGCGGGAGAGAGACCCAGTACTTC. Translated, it gives CASSVSTSGRETQYF.

This clonotype was recorded many times. This chain links TRBV20-1 with TRBJ2-1; 7 bases are a match to TRBD2. V shed 0 bases and J 3 bases; nucleotides not matched to a gene: 8. CDR3 length: 16 residues. The germline gives CDR1 DFQATT, CDR2 SNEGSKA (reference sequence). Here the CDR3 reads CSARDRSGLGYNEQFF. CDR3 sequence (DNA): TGCAGTGCTAGAGATCGTTCAGGACTAGGCTACAATGAGCAGTTCTTC.

At least ten counts were recorded for this clonotype. The chain uses TRBV7-2 and TRBJ1-3; 8 nucleotides align to TRBD1. The V gene end was trimmed by 2 bases and the J gene end by 7 bases; junction bases not matched to a gene: 4. The germline gives CDR1 SGHTA, CDR2 FQGNSA. CDR3 length: 14 amino acids. CDR3 protein: CASSLRQGTNTIYF. CDR3 in DNA: TGTGCCAGCAGCTTAAGACAGGGGACTAACACCATATATTTT.

This clonotype was found many times. The chain is built from TRBV20-1 and TRBJ1-5; D is ambiguous. V dropped 6 bases and J dropped 4 bases, with 10 bases sitting between them. This CDR3 contains 12 residues. The germline V gene has CDR1 DFQATT and CDR2 SNEGSKA (reference sequence). In DNA form, the CDR3 reads TGCAGTGCAGAACGCGGGAATCAGCCCCAGCATTTT. Protein: CSAERGNQPQHF.

V is TRBV5-4 and J is TRBJ1-4; TRBD1 aligns across 7 bases. V lost 4 bases to trimming and J lost 1 base; unmatched junction nucleotides: 16. The CDR3 runs to 19 residues. Germline loops: CDR1 SGHNT, CDR2 YYREEE (reference sequence). The CDR3 reads CASSASDRSPRLTNEKLFF. The CDR3 region has the DNA TGTGCCAGCAGCGCTTCGGACAGGAGCCCCCGCCTAACTAATGAAAAACTGTTTTTT.

This clonotype was counted between two and nine times. V usage is TRBV28 and J usage is TRBJ2-7; D unresolved. Germline assignment: CDR1 MDHEN and CDR2 SYDVKM. Trimming cost V 7 bases and J 3 bases, with 13 bases left between them. The CDR3 is 13 residues long. This CDR3 reads CASTGGVRYEQYF. The CDR3 DNA reads TGTGCCAGCACGGGTGGAGTACGCTACGAGCAGTACTTC.

The chain links TRBV18 to TRBJ2-3; D uncertain. CDR1 is KGHSH and CDR2 is LQKENI in the germline V gene. Trimming pared 3 bases from V and 6 bases from J, leaving 4 bases between. The CDR3 length is 11 residues. CDR3 in DNA: TGTGCCAGCTCACCGTTTGATACGCAGTATTTT. Amino acid sequence: CASSPFDTQYF.

This clonotype was observed at least ten times. The chain joins TRBV29-1 to TRBJ2-1; D call uncertain. CDR1 SQVTM and CDR2 ANQGSEA come from the germline V gene. The CDR3 is made up of 16 amino acids. Trimming cost V 0 bases and J 2 bases, with 14 bases left between them. CDR3 nucleotides: TGCAGCGTTGAAGACTCGCCAAACAGTGCCTACAATGAGCAGTTCTTC. It specifies CSVEDSPNSAYNEQFF.

The V and J genes are TRBV25-1 and TRBJ1-1; the D gene is possibly TRBD1 (6 bases). CDR1 and CDR2 (germline): MGHDK, SYGVNS. V lost 3 bases and J 6 bases, leaving 17 bases between the germline ends. This CDR3 region has 15 residues. For the CDR3, the DNA is TGTGCCAGCAGTGAGCTAGACAGGCTGGGAGCTGAAGCTTTCTTT. Amino acid sequence: CASSELDRLGAEAFF.

The V call is TRBV27, the J call TRBJ2-1; the D gene is possibly TRBD2 (6 bases). The germline V gene has CDR1 MNHEY and CDR2 SMNVEV (reference sequence). The CDR3 length is 16 residues. The V gene lost 4 bases and the J gene lost 0 bases, with 13 bases spanning the gap. CDR3: CASSSTTRSSYNEQFF. DNA of the CDR3: TGTGCCAGCAGTTCCACGACTAGGAGCTCCTACAATGAGCAGTTCTTC.

This clonotype was seen a few times. The V and J genes are TRBV6-5 and TRBJ2-7, with D perhaps matching TRBD1 (6 bases). Germline-derived CDR1 and CDR2 are MNHEY and SVGAGI. V was clipped by 4 bases and J by 7 bases, with 14 bases between them. The CDR3 runs 13 residues. The CDR3 DNA sequence: TGTGCCAGCAGTTCGAACCCTGGACAGGAGCAGTACTTC. It codes for CASSSNPGQEQYF.

This clonotype appeared many times. The J gene is TRBJ2-1, the V gene TRBV20-1, with 9 positions matching TRBD1. Germline values: CDR1 DFQATT, CDR2 SNEGSKA (reference sequence). The CDR3 sequence is 14 residues long. V dropped 6 bases and J dropped 1; count of bases not matched to a gene: 4. The CDR3 DNA reads TGCAGTGCACGGACAGGGGCGTCCTACAATGAGCAGTTCTTC. As protein: CSARTGASYNEQFF.

The V gene is TRBV4-3, the J gene TRBJ2-3; D is tentatively TRBD1 or TRBD2 (5 bases each). CDR1 and CDR2 from the germline V gene are LGHNA and YSLEER. V was pared by 0 bases and J by 7 bases, with 17 bases between. The CDR3 sequence is 16 residues long. The CDR3 reads CASSQDPRDQTNTQYF. The CDR3 region has the DNA TGCGCCAGCAGCCAAGATCCCCGGGACCAGACAAATACGCAGTATTTT.

This clonotype was seen just once. The CDR3: CASSSGERTDTQYF. As DNA, the CDR3 is TGCGCCAGCAGCTCGGGGGAACGCACAGATACGCAGTATTTT. The genes are TRBV5-1 and TRBJ2-3, with D perhaps TRBD2 (6 bases). CDR3 length: 14 amino acids. Germline V gives CDR1 SGHRS, CDR2 YFSETQ. The germline V and J ends were trimmed by 3 bases and 1 base, with 9 bases remaining between them.

In this sample, this clonotype turned up many times. The CDR3 DNA reads as TGCAGCGTTGAAGATCCGGACAGGAGCTCCTACAATGAGCAGTTCTTC. It is translated as CSVEDPDRSSYNEQFF. V is TRBV29-1 and J is TRBJ2-1; 7 bases are shared with TRBD1. J was trimmed by 0 bases and V by 0 bases; bases with no gene match: 5. CDR1 and CDR2 from the germline V gene are SQVTM and ANQGSEA. The CDR3 length is 16 residues.

This clonotype was seen ten or more times. This sequence joins TRBV7-8 and TRBJ2-7; tentative D call: TRBD1 (5 bases). V was pared by 1 base and J by 0 bases, with 10 bases between. The length of the CDR3 is 15 residues. Germline CDR1 reads SGHVS; CDR2 reads FQNEAQ. The CDR3 here is CASSLDTGSSYEQYF. Here the CDR3 DNA reads TGTGCCAGCAGCTTAGATACAGGCAGCTCCTACGAGCAGTACTTC. Together with reference TRBV7-8 and TRBJ2-7, the CDR3 gives the full variable domain: GAGVSQSPRYKVAKRGQDVALRCDPISGHVSLFWYQQALGQGPEFLTYFQNEAQLDKSGLPSDRFFAERPEGSVSTLKIQRTQQEDSAVYLCASSLDTGSSYEQYFGPGTRLTVT.

This clonotype has at least ten counts. The chain couples TRBV5-1 to TRBJ1-2; D possibly corresponds to TRBD1 (5 bases). Trimming shortened V by 0 bases and J by 7 bases, and 13 bases separated the two germline ends. This CDR3 spans 14 amino acids. In germline, CDR1 is SGHRS, CDR2 YFSETQ. DNA for the CDR3: TGCGCCAGCAGCTTGGAGCAGGGAAGGTCTGGCTACACCTTC. Translation: CASSLEQGRSGYTF.

This clonotype was detected only a few times. This chain joins TRBV12-3 or TRBV12-4 and TRBJ1-5; a possible D gene is TRBD1 (5 bases). V lost 0 bases and J 2 bases, leaving 11 bases between the germline ends. The CDR3 length is 16 residues. The CDR3 DNA follows: TGTGCCAGCAGTTTAGCAGGAGGGGAGGGCAATCAGCCCCAGCATTTT. Translated, it gives CASSLAGGEGNQPQHF.

Note on this clonotype: This sequence may be a read error, since a much larger clone differs from it by one base. The CDR3 loop is CASRQRLAGGYNEQFF. CDR3 in DNA: TGCGCCAGCAGACAACGACTAGCGGGAGGGTACAATGAGCAGTTCTTC. This chain connects TRBV4-3 to TRBJ2-1; TRBD2 matches 14 bases. CDR3 length: 16 residues. V shed 6 bases and J 4 bases; nucleotides not matched to a gene: 5. Looked up from germline, CDR1 is LGHNA and CDR2 is YSLEER.

The rearrangement uses TRBV7-8 and TRBJ2-3; 14 positions agree with TRBD2. Per germline, CDR1 SGHVS and CDR2 FQNEAQ. The CDR3 contains 20 residues. The V and J ends lost 4 bases and 2 bases, in that order; junction bases with no gene match: 14. The DNA of the CDR3 is TGTGCCAGCAGCTCCCCCGGACTAGCGGGGGGACGACCCTTCACAGATACGCAGTATTTT. As protein: CASSSPGLAGGRPFTDTQYF.

This clonotype was counted ten times or more. J is TRBJ1-1 and V is TRBV20-1; 9 bases are shared with TRBD1. The CDR3 contains 14 residues. V lost 4 bases, J lost 3 bases, and 6 bases stayed unmatched. Germline-derived CDR1 and CDR2 are DFQATT and SNEGSKA (reference sequence). The CDR3: CSAKQQGAYTEAFF. The CDR3 DNA reads TGCAGTGCTAAACAACAGGGGGCGTACACTGAAGCTTTCTTT.

This clonotype has ten or more counts. This sequence joins TRBV5-1 and TRBJ2-1; tentative D call: TRBD2 (5 bases). Germline V gene lookup returns CDR1 SGHRS and CDR2 YFSETQ. The germline V and J ends were trimmed by 0 bases and 7 bases, with 17 bases remaining between them. The CDR3 runs 16 residues. The DNA for the CDR3 is TGCGCCAGCAGCTTGGCCTCTGGTGACTACCGGAATGAGCAGTTCTTC. Protein: CASSLASGDYRNEQFF.

This clonotype showed up many times. The V and J genes are TRBV9 and TRBJ1-1; D remains ambiguous. The CDR3 totals 13 residues. V was clipped by 3 bases and J by 4 bases, with 10 bases between them. Germline CDR1 and CDR2: SGDLS and YYNGEE. The CDR3 here is CASSETSATEAFF. The CDR3 bases are TGTGCCAGCAGCGAGACAAGTGCCACTGAAGCTTTCTTT. Full variable domain (outside the CDR3, taken from reference TRBV9 and TRBJ1-1): DSGVTQTPKHLITATGQRVTLRCSPRSGDLSVYWYQQSLDQGLQFLIQYYNGEERAKGNILERFSAQQFPDLHSELNLSSLELGDSALYFCASSETSATEAFFGQGTRLTVV.

This clonotype was picked up many times. The rearrangement links TRBV11-2 to TRBJ1-2; 8 positions agree with TRBD1. Trimming cost V 0 bases and J 8 bases; bases outside gene matches: 8. CDR3 length: 15 residues. CDR1 SGHAT and CDR2 FQNNGV come from the germline V gene. The CDR3 loop is CASSLDRATGEGYTF. DNA for the CDR3: TGTGCCAGCAGCTTAGATCGCGCGACAGGGGAAGGCTACACCTTC.

V gene TRBV5-1 combines with J gene TRBJ2-7; D is unclear. This CDR3 has 15 amino acids. Germline loops: CDR1 SGHRS, CDR2 YFSETQ. Trimming took off 4 bases at V and 5 bases at J, with 19 bases between the two ends. CDR3 sequence reads: CASSPTTPVSHEQYF. In nucleotides, the CDR3 is TGCGCCAGCAGCCCAACAACACCAGTCAGCCACGAGCAGTACTTC.

This clonotype occurred many times. The chain recombines TRBV20-1 with TRBJ2-7; D call uncertain. Gene TRBJ2-1 matches the end of the DNA better, so the J call may be wrong. Germline V CDR1 and CDR2: DFQATT, SNEGSKA (reference sequence). The CDR3 is made up of 13 amino acids. This chain's CDR3 is CSAPIPADQGQFF. Here the CDR3 DNA reads TGCAGTGCCCCTATCCCGGCTGATCAAGGACAGTTCTTC.